This T cell receptor (beta chain) was sequenced for a study of CD8 T cells in ankylosing spondylitis (dated by TCRdb to about 2017). Regarding the study in general: The study profiled T cell receptor beta repertoires in healthy donors and ankylosing spondylitis patients to find disease-linked TCR variants. The whole study cohort included 108 healthy donors and under 30 ankylosing spondylitis patients. Samples of peripheral blood were taken, and for ankylosing spondylitis patients, synovial fluid was collected as well.

What the authors observed across the whole study: In peripheral blood, the disease-linked clones were found at relatively low frequencies and had a CD8+ phenotype. A TCR beta motif made up of several highly homologous amino acid variants appeared to be characteristic of blood from ankylosing spondylitis patients. Significant enrichment of the disease-linked clones was reported in matched synovial fluid samples from ankylosing spondylitis patients. Some of the motif variants had been reported before in the synovial fluid and blood of reactive arthritis patients, a finding that suggests common disease-initiation mechanisms.

Regarding this clonotype: Its cognate antigen has yet to be identified. No base qualities exist here, and no much larger clone lies one base off it.

Sequencing used an Illumina HiSeq 2500. Quantitative 5'-RACE with molecular barcodes was used to prepare TCR beta libraries. The source study handled its data this way. A new computational method, built on a probabilistic model of VDJ rearrangement, was used to identify disease-linked TCR variants. The public reads were quality trimmed at Q25 with fastp and then assembled into clones with MiXCR by TCRdb, keeping productive beta chains. Each CDR3 protein gets just one entry, which takes the most common genes and DNA from the rows behind it. TCRdb, not the original authors, processed these V and J calls. For this sample there are about 750,000 distinct CDR3 sequences; about 20% appear just once. Clones ranked in the top ten supply around 19% of the sample. This receptor was obtained from a male donor with ankylosing spondylitis. The specimen sequenced was blood, either unsorted or a sorted T cell fraction (not recorded which).

The DNA is as follows: TGCAGTGCTCACGTGGATTCGAACACCGGGGAGCTGTTTTTT. It is translated as CSAHVDSNTGELFF. The sequence joins TRBV20-1 to TRBJ2-2, with no D gene named confidently. The germline V gene (reference sequence) supplies CDR1 DFQATT and CDR2 SNEGSKA. V was cut back by 5 bases and J by 0 bases, leaving a gap of 10 bases between them. Including cysteine and phenylalanine, the CDR3 has 14 amino acids. CDR3 DNA only is kept here, 42 bases in frame from base 1.